This T cell receptor (beta chain) was sequenced for a study of blood T cell repertoires in COVID-19. Study details: Sites across the United States, Italy and Spain contributed samples from acute and convalescent COVID-19. PBMCs, B-cell-depleted T cells, or T cells provided the cDNA or gDNA that made up the material.

Donors in Cohort 3 counted as recovered after two negative PCRs, clearance, or symptom resolution. Assay used: immunoSEQ multiplex PCR; TCRdb lists only in-frame clones, some missing. The sample gives 300,000 or so clones, nearly 90% of which show up once; around 6% is in the top ten. Germline CDR1 and CDR2: MGHRA and YSYEKL. The length of the CDR3 is 16 residues. V gave up 4 bases and J gave up 4 bases; unmatched junction bases: 11. The sequence was collected from a woman under 40 who had recovered from COVID-19. This rearrangement joins TRBV4-1 to TRBJ2-7; 9 bases line up with TRBD2. Specimen: PBMCs or T cells enriched from blood (not recorded which). CDR3 loop: CASSPSGTRGSYEQYF. The CDR3 region has the DNA TGCGCCAGCAGCCCTAGCGGGACTCGAGGTTCGTACGAGCAGTACTTC.